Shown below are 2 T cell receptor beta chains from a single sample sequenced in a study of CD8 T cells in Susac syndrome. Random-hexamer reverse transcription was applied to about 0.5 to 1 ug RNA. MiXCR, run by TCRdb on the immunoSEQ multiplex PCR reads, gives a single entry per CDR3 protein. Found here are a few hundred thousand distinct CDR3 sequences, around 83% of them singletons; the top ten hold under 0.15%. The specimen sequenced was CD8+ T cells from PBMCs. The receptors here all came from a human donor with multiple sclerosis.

Here the CDR3 reads CASSLSASADTQYF. The CDR3 DNA follows: TGTGCCAGCAGTTTATCGGCTAGCGCAGATACGCAGTATTTT. This chain connects TRBV27 to TRBJ2-3; tentatively, D is TRBD2 (6 bases). This CDR3 has 14 residues. Deletions cut 0 bases from V and 4 bases from J, with 8 bases between. The germline CDR1 and CDR2 sequences are MNHEY and SMNVEV (reference sequence).

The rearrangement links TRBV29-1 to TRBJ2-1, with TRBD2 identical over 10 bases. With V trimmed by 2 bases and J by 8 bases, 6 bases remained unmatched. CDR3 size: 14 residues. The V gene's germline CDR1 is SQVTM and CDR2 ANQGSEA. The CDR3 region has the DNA TGCAGCGTTGAACTAGCGGGAGTGTTGTATGAGCAGTTCTTC. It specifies CSVELAGVLYEQFF.